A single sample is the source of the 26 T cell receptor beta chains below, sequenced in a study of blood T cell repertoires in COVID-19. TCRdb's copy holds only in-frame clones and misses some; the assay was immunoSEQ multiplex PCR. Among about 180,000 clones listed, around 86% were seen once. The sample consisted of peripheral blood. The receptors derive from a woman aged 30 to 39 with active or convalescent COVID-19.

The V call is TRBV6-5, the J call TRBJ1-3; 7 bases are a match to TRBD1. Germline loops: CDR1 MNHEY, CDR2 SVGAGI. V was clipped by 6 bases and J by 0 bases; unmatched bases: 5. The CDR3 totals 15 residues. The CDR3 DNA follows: TGTGCCAGCAGCAGACAGGGAAGCTCTGGAAACACCATATATTTT. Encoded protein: CASSRQGSSGNTIYF.

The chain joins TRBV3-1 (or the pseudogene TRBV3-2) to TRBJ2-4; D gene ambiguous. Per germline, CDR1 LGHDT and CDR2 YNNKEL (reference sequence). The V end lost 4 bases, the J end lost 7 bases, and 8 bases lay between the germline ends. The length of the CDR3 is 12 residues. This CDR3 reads CASSPSQNIQYF. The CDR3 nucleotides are TGTGCCAGCAGCCCCAGTCAGAACATTCAGTACTTC.

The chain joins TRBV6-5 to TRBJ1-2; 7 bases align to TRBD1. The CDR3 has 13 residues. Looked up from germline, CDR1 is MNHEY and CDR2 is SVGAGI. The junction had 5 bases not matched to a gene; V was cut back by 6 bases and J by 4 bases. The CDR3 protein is CASSAGGGYGYTF. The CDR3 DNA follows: TGTGCCAGCAGCGCAGGGGGAGGCTATGGCTACACCTTC.

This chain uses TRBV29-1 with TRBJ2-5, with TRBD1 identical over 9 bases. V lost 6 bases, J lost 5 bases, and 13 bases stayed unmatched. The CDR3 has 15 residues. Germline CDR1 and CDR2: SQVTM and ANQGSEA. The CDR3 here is CSVAGTGYLRETQYF. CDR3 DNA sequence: TGCAGCGTAGCCGGGACAGGGTACCTTCGGGAGACCCAGTACTTC. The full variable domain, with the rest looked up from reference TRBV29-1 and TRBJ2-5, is SAVISQKPSRDICQRGTSLTIQCQVDSQVTMMFWYRQQPGQSLTLIATANQGSEATYESGFVIDKFPISRPNLTFSTLTVSNMSPEDSSIYLCSVAGTGYLRETQYFGPGTRLLVL.

CDR3 nucleotides: TGTGCCAGTAGTATAGAGAGGGCACGACTAGCGGGAGAAAGTGAGCAGTTCTTC. Protein sequence: CASSIERARLAGESEQFF. The gene calls are TRBV19 and TRBJ2-1; 12 positions match TRBD2. Losses at the gene ends were 0 bases for V and 9 bases for J; bases not matched to a gene: 12. There are 18 residues in the CDR3. The V gene's germline CDR1 is LNHDA and CDR2 SQIVND (reference sequence).

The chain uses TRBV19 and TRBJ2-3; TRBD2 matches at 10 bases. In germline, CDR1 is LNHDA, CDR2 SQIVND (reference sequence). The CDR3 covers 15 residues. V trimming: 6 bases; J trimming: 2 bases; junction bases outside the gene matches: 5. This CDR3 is CASRRLAGLTDTQYF. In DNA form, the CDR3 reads TGTGCCAGTAGACGACTAGCGGGCCTCACAGATACGCAGTATTTT.

CDR3 sequence: CASRPAGTQTEQYF. DNA for the CDR3: TGCGCCAGCAGACCCGCCGGGACTCAGACCGAGCAGTACTTC. V is TRBV5-1 and J is TRBJ2-7, with D possibly matching TRBD2 (6 bases). The CDR3 covers 14 residues. The germline gives CDR1 SGHRS, CDR2 YFSETQ. Between the trimmed V and J ends, which lost 5 bases and 6 bases, there was a span of 18 bases.

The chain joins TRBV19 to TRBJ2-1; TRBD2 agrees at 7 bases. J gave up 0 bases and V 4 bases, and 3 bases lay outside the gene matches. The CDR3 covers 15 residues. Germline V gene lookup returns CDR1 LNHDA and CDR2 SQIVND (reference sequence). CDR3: CASSSSGDSYNEQFF. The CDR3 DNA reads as TGTGCCAGTAGTAGCAGCGGGGACTCCTACAATGAGCAGTTCTTC.

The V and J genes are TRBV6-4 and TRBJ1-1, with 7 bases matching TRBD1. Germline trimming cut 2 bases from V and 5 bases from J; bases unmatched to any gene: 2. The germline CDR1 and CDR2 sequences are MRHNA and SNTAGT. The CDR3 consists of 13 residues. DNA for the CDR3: TGTGCCAGCAGTGACAGGGGGCCAACTGAAGCTTTCTTT. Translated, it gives CASSDRGPTEAFF.

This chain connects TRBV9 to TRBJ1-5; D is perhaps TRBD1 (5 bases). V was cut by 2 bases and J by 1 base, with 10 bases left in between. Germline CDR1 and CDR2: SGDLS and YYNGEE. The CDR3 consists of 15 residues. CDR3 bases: TGTGCCAGCAGCGTTGCCGACAGCAGCAATCAGCCCCAGCATTTT. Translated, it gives CASSVADSSNQPQHF.

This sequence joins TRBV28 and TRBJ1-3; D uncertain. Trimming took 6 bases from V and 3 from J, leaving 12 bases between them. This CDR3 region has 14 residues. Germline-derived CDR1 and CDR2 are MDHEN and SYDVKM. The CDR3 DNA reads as TGTGCCAGCAGCCATGGACTTTTTGGAAACACCATATATTTT. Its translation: CASSHGLFGNTIYF.

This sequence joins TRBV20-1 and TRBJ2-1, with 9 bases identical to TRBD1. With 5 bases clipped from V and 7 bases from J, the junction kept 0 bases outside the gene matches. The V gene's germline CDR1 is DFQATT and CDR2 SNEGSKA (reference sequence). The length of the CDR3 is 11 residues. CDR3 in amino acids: CSAGQGNEQFF. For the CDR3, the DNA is TGCAGTGCTGGACAGGGGAATGAGCAGTTCTTC.

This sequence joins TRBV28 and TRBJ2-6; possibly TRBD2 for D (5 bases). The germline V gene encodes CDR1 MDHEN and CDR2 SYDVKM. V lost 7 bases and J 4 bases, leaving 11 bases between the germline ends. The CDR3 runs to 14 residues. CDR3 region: CASTPRVGANVLTF. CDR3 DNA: TGTGCCAGCACCCCGCGGGTCGGGGCCAACGTCCTGACTTTC.

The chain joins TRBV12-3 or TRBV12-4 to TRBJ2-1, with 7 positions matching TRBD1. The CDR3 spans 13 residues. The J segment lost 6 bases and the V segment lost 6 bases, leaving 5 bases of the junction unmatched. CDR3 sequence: CASRDRVPNEQFF. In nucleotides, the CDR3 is TGTGCCAGCAGAGACAGGGTACCCAATGAGCAGTTCTTC.

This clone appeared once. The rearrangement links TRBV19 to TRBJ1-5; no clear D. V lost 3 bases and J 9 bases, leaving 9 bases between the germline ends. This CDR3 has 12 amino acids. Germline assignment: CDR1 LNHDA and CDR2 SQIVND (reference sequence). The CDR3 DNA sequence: TGTGCCAGTAGTATCCCCTTGCGGCCCCAGCATTTT. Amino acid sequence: CASSIPLRPQHF.

CDR3 protein: CAISVGPPYEQYF. The CDR3 nucleotides read TGTGCCATCAGTGTCGGTCCTCCCTACGAGCAGTACTTC. The V gene is TRBV10-3, the J gene TRBJ2-7; the D is unclear. Germline V gene data show CDR1 as ENHRY and CDR2 as SYGVKD. The CDR3 is made up of 13 amino acids. V lost 4 bases and J lost 2, with 9 bases in between.

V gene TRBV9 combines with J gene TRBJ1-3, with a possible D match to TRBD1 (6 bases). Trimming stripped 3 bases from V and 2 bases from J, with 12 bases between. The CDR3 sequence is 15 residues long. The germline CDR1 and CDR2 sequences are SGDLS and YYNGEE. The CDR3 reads CASSDQGGTGNTIYF. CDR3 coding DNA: TGTGCCAGCAGCGACCAAGGGGGAACTGGAAACACCATATATTTT.

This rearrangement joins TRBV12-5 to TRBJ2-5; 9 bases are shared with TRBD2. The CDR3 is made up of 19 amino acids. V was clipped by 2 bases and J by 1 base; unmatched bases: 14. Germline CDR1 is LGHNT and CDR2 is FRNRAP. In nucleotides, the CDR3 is TGTGCTAGTGGTTTGTATGTGGTAGCGGGAGCTGTGGGCCAAGAGACCCAGTACTTC. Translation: CASGLYVVAGAVGQETQYF.

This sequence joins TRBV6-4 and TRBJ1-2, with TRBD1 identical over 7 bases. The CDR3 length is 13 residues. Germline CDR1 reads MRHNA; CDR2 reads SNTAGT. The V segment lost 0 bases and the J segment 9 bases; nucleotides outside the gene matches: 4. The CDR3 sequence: CASSDSPGGSYTF. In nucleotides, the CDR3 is TGTGCCAGCAGTGACTCCCCAGGGGGAAGCTACACCTTC.

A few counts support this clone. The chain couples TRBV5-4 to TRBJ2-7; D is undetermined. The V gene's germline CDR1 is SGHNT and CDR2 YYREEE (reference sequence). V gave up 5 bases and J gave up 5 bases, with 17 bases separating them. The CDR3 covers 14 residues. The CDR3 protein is CASRLRFSRDEQYF. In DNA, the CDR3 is TGTGCCAGCAGGTTGCGGTTTTCTCGGGACGAGCAGTACTTC.

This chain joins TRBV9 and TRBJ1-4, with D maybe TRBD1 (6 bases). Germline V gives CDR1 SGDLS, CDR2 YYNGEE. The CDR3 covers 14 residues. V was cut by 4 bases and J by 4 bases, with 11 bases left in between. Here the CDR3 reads CASSKGQVNEKLFF. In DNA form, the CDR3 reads TGTGCCAGCAGCAAGGGACAAGTTAATGAAAAACTGTTTTTT. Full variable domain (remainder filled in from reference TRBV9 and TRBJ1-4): DSGVTQTPKHLITATGQRVTLRCSPRSGDLSVYWYQQSLDQGLQFLIQYYNGEERAKGNILERFSAQQFPDLHSELNLSSLELGDSALYFCASSKGQVNEKLFFGSGTQLSVL.

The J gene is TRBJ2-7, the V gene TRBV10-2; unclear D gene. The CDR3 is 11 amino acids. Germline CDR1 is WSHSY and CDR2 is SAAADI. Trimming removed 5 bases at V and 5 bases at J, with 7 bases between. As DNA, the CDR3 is TGCGCCAGCAGTCCAGTGAACGAGCAGTACTTC. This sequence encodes CASSPVNEQYF.

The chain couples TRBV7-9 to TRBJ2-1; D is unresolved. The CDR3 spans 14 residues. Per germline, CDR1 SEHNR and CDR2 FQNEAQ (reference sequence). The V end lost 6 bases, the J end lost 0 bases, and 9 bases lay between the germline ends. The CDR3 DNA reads TGTGCCAGCAGTCCCTTGAGCTCCTACAATGAGCAGTTCTTC. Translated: CASSPLSSYNEQFF.

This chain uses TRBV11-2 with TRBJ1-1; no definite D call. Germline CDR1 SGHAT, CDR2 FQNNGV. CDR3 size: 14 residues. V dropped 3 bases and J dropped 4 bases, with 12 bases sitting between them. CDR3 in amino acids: CASSFGVLGTEAFF. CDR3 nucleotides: TGTGCCAGCAGCTTCGGGGTGTTAGGCACTGAAGCTTTCTTT.

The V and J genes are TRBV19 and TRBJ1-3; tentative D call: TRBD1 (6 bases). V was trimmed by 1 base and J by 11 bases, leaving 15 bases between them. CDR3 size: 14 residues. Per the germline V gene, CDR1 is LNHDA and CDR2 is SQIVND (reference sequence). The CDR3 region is CASSIGAGQTAIYF. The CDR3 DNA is TGTGCCAGTAGTATAGGGGCAGGACAGACGGCCATATATTTT.

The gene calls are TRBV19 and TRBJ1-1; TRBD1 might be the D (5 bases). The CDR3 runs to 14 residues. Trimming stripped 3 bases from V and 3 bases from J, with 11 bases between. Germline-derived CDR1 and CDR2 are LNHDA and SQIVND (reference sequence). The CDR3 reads CASSIVPGDTEAFF. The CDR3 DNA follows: TGTGCCAGTAGTATCGTACCGGGGGACACTGAAGCTTTCTTT.